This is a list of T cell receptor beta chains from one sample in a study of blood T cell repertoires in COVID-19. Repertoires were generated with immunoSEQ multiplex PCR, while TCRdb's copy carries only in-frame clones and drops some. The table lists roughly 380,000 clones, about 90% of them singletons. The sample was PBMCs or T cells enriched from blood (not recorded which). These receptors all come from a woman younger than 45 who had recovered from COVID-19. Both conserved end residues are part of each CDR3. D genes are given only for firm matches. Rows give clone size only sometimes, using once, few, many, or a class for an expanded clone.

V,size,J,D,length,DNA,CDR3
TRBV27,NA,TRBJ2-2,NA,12,TGTGCCAGGGCCGGGGGCACCGGGGAGCTGTTTTTT,CARAGGTGELFF
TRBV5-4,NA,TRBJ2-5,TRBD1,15,TGTGCCAGCGCACCCGGGACAGGGAACGAGAAGACCCAGTACTTC,CASAPGTGNEKTQYF
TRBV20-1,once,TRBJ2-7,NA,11,TGCAGTGCTAGAGGACGCGGGGAGCAGTACTTC,CSARGRGEQYF
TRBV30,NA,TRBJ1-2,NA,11,TGTGCCTGGAGCGTAGAGGGTGGCTACACCTTC,CAWSVEGGYTF
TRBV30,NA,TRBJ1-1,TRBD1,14,TGTGCCTGGAGCGGACAGGATGGGAACACTGAAGCTTTCTTT,CAWSGQDGNTEAFF
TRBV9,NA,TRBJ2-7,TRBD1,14,TGTGCCAGCAGCGTAGGGGGACAGGCCTACGAGCAGTACTTC,CASSVGGQAYEQYF
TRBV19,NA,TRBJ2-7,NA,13,TGTGCCAGTAGTATCGGGAGCTTCTACGAGCAGTACTTC,CASSIGSFYEQYF
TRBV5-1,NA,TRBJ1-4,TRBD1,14,TGCGCCAGCAGCTTGGGACAGGGGGTTGAAAAACTGTTTTTT,CASSLGQGVEKLFF
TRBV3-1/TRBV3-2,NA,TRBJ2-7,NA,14,TGTGCCAGCAGCCAAGACACAGGACCCTACGAGCAGTACTTC,CASSQDTGPYEQYF
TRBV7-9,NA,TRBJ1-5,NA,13,TGTGCCAGCAGCGAGTATAGCAATCAGCCCCAGCATTTT,CASSEYSNQPQHF
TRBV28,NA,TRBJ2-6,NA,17,TGTGCCAGCAGTTTATCCGGACTTGTCTCTGGGGCCAACGTCCTGACTTTC,CASSLSGLVSGANVLTF
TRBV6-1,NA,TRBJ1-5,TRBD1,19,TGTGCCAGCAGTGAAGCAGGGGGGACAGGGTATCGCAATAATCAGCCCCAGCATTTT,CASSEAGGTGYRNNQPQHF
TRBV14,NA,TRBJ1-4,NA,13,TGTGCCAGCAGCCAAGATCGGAATGAAAAACTGTTTTTT,CASSQDRNEKLFF
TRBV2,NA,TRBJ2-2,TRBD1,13,TGTGCCAGCAGGGGGACAGGGTTAAGGGAGCTGTTTTTT,CASRGTGLRELFF
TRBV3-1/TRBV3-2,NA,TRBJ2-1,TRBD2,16,TGTGCCAGCAGCCGCCGACTAGCGGAAGACTACAATGAGCAGTTCTTC,CASSRRLAEDYNEQFF
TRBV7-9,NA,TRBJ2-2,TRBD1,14,TGTGCCAGCACCCGACAGGGGGCCTCCGGGGAGCTGTTTTTT,CASTRQGASGELFF
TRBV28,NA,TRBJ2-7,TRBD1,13,TGTGCCACCTCGAAACCTAGGGGGCCCGAGCAGTACTTC,CATSKPRGPEQYF
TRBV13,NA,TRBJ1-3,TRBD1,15,TGTGCCAGCAGCTACAACAGGGGGCCTGGAAACACCATATATTTT,CASSYNRGPGNTIYF
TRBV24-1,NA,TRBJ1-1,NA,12,TGTGCCACCAGTGACGGTCGGGGGGAAGCTTTCTTT,CATSDGRGEAFF
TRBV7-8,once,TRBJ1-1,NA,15,TGTGCCAGCAGCGAAACAGGATTTCGGAACACTGAAGCTTTCTTT,CASSETGFRNTEAFF
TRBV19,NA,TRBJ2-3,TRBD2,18,TGTGCCAGTAGTATATCCCTAGCGGTGCGCGGGAGCACAGATACGCAGTATTTT,CASSISLAVRGSTDTQYF
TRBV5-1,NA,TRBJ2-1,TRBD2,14,TGCGCCAGCAGCACCGGGACTAGGGTCCATGAGCAGTTCTTC,CASSTGTRVHEQFF
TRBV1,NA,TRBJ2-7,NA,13,TGCACCAGCCGCGGACAGGGGTCCTACGAGCAGTACTTC,CTSRGQGSYEQYF
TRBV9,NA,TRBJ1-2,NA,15,TGTGCCAGCAGCGTCTCTGGTACAGGTACCTATGGCTACACCTTC,CASSVSGTGTYGYTF
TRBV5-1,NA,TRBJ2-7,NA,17,TGCGCCAGCAGCACCGGGGGTGGGATCCGAGGAAGCTACGAGCAGTACTTC,CASSTGGGIRGSYEQYF
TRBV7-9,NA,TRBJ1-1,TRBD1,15,TGTGCCAGCAGCTTAGGTACAGGGGGCGCGTCTGAAGCTTTCTTT,CASSLGTGGASEAFF